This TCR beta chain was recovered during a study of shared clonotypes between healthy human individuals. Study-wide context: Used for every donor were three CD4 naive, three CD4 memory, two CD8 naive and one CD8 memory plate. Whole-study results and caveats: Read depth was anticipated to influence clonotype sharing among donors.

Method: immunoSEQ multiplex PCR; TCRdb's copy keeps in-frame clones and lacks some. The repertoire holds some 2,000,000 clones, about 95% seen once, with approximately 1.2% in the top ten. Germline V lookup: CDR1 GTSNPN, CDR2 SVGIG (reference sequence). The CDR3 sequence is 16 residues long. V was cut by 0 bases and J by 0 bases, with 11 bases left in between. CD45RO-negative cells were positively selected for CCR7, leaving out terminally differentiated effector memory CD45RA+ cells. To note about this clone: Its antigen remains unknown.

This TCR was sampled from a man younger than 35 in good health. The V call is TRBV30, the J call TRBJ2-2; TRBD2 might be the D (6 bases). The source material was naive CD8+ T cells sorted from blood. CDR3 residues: CAWSVTGGANTGELFF. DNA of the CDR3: TGTGCCTGGAGTGTGACTGGCGGGGCGAACACCGGGGAGCTGTTTTTT.